This TCR beta chain was obtained from a study of beta chain features in type 1 diabetes. All of the isolated RNA was reverse transcribed, so expressed TCRB transcripts were sequenced. The data were produced by immunoSEQ multiplex PCR, yet TCRdb's version contains in-frame clones alone and is incomplete. The sample holds 810,000 or so clones; about 17% are singletons and the top ten take about 0.02%. This clone has more than one count but fewer than ten. This CDR3 has 14 amino acids. Between the trimmed V and J ends, which lost 11 bases and 2 bases, there was a span of 17 bases. Germline CDR1 reads ENHRY; CDR2 reads SYGVKD.

This TCR was sampled from a woman aged 18-29 years in good health. The sample was naive CD4+ T cells from blood. The rearrangement joins TRBV10-3 to TRBJ2-3; possible D gene TRBD1, 6 bases. CDR3 sequence reads: CAADSGQNTDTQYF. As DNA, the CDR3 is TGTGCCGCCGACTCTGGACAGAACACAGATACGCAGTATTTT.